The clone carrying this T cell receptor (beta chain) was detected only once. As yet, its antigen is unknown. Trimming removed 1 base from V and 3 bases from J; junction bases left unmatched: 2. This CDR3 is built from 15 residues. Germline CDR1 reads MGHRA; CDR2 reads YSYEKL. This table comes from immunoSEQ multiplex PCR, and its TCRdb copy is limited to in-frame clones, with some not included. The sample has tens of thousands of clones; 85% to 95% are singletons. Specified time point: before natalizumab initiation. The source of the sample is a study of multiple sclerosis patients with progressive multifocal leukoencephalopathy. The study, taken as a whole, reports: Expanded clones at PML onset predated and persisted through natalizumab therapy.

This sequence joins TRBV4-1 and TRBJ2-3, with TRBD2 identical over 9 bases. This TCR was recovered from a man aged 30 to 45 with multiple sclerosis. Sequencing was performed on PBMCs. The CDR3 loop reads CASSQVSGSTDTQYF. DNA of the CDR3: TGCGCCAGCAGCCAAGTTAGCGGGAGTACAGATACGCAGTATTTT.